This T cell receptor beta chain was sequenced for a study of T cell clonotyping in hematopoietic cell transplantation. This clone was seen a handful of times. Its antigen remains unknown. The repertoire was sequenced with immunoSEQ multiplex PCR; TCRdb's copy has only in-frame clones and lacks some. The sample lists 20,000 or so clones, more than 60% occurring once. Overall study results and limits: CD4 and CD8 repertoire contributions could not be separated without sorting. Recipient TCR diversity dropped after transplant; expanded clonotypes rose from day 30 to 180. Graft donor and pretransplant recipient Inverse Simpson Index values predicted broader posttransplant TCR diversity.

The germline gives CDR1 SGHNT, CDR2 YYREEE (reference sequence). This CDR3 contains 13 residues. V lost 0 bases and J 4 bases, leaving 8 bases between the germline ends. The J gene is TRBJ2-7, the V gene TRBV5-4, with D uncertain. The sequencing input was peripheral blood mononuclear cells. This sequence was found in a man aged 60 to 75 in good health. Some clones in this sample may be carry-over from other donors' samples. The chain's CDR3 is CASSLEDPYEQYF. The DNA of the CDR3 is TGTGCCAGCAGCTTGGAGGACCCGTACGAGCAGTACTTC.